The rows below give T cell receptor beta chains drawn from one sample of a study of cytomegalovirus exposure and HLA in healthy donors. Sequencing used immunoSEQ multiplex PCR; TCRdb keeps in-frame clones, though not all of them. Here the sample spans around 210,000 clones, roughly 78% being singletons. Sequencing was performed on PBMCs. These TCRs come from a boy younger than 18 in good health and CMV-seronegative. The CDR3 runs from the conserved cysteine through the conserved F or W. Fields, in order: CDR3 DNA, CDR3 protein, J gene, V gene, clone size, D gene. The D gene is left open where the match is weak. Where a row states a size, it is once, few, many or the class of an expanded clone; other rows omit it.

TGTGCCATCTTGGGAGCGAACACCGGGGAGCTGTTTTTT CAILGANTGELFF TRBJ2-2 TRBV10-3 - -
TGTGCCAGCAGCTTGCGGCTAGCGGGAGGGCCGGCAGATACGCAGTATTTT CASSLRLAGGPADTQYF TRBJ2-3 TRBV5-4 - TRBD2
TGCGCCAGCAGCCCACGGACAGGGAGCTATGGCTACACCTTC CASSPRTGSYGYTF TRBJ1-2 TRBV5-1 - TRBD1
TGTGCCTGGAGCCCCCCAAGGGACAGAGGTAATGAAAAACTGTTTTTT CAWSPPRDRGNEKLFF TRBJ1-4 TRBV30 - TRBD1
TGCGCCAGCAGCCAAGATAACAGGGGGACGGATCAGCCCCAGCATTTT CASSQDNRGTDQPQHF TRBJ1-5 TRBV4-1 once TRBD1
TGTGCCAGCAGCGCGGGACAGGGGGATCTTCAGCCCCAGCATTTT CASSAGQGDLQPQHF TRBJ1-5 TRBV6-1 - TRBD1
TGTGCCAGCAGTTTTGCAACAGGGGGCCATGACTATGGCTACACCTTC CASSFATGGHDYGYTF TRBJ1-2 TRBV27 - TRBD1
TGTGCCAGTAGTATTCCGGGGGGGTATAGCAATCAGCCCCAGCATTTT CASSIPGGYSNQPQHF TRBJ1-5 TRBV19 once -
TGTGCCGGCAGCTTATGGAGGGGTCCAAGCACAGATACGCAGTATTTT CAGSLWRGPSTDTQYF TRBJ2-3 TRBV7-9 - -
TGTGCCAGCACCCCCGGGGGTGTGGTGTCCGGGGAGCTGTTTTTT CASTPGGVVSGELFF TRBJ2-2 TRBV7-9 - -
TGCGCCAGCAGCTGGTTGACAGGGAAGAACACTGAAGCTTTCTTT CASSWLTGKNTEAFF TRBJ1-1 TRBV5-1 - TRBD1
TGTGCCAGCAGCTTAGATCTCGCGGCTAACTATGGCTACACCTTC CASSLDLAANYGYTF TRBJ1-2 TRBV7-9 - -
TGTGCCAGCAGCCTCCAGGGGACTAGCGGGGGGTACAATGAGCAGTTCTTC CASSLQGTSGGYNEQFF TRBJ2-1 TRBV9 - TRBD2
TGCGCCAGCAGCCGGGAGGTTGAGGAGACCCAGTACTTC CASSREVEETQYF TRBJ2-5 TRBV5-1 few TRBD2
TGTGCCAGCAGCAACCCCGCTAGCGCATTTGCCGGGGAGCTGTTTTTT CASSNPASAFAGELFF TRBJ2-2 TRBV6-6 - -
TGTGCCAGCAGTTGGACTAGCGGGAGTCGTCACGAGCAGTACTTC CASSWTSGSRHEQYF TRBJ2-7 TRBV2 few TRBD2